This T cell receptor (beta chain) was found in a study of blood T cells in healthy people across ages. At least 5.5 micrograms of total RNA were extracted per sample. The CDR3 totals 11 residues. CDR1 is DFQATT, CDR2 SNEGSKA, per germline (reference sequence). Trimming removed 2 bases from V and 4 bases from J, with 4 bases in between. Together with a sample-barcoded 5' primer, a J-beta primer mix was included in a second PCR lasting about 7 to 11 cycles. Each TCR beta cDNA got a 12-nucleotide random molecular identifier. TCRdb ran MiXCR on the 5' RACE reads and lists one entry per CDR3 protein. The repertoire holds hundreds of thousands of distinct CDR3 sequences, with under 30% as singletons.

The sequenced material came from blood. The V call is TRBV20-1, the J call TRBJ2-3, with no clear D. The receptor was derived from a woman aged 80 or older in good health. The CDR3 bases are TGCAGTGCTAGACCAGCAGATACGCAGTATTTT. It is translated as CSARPADTQYF.